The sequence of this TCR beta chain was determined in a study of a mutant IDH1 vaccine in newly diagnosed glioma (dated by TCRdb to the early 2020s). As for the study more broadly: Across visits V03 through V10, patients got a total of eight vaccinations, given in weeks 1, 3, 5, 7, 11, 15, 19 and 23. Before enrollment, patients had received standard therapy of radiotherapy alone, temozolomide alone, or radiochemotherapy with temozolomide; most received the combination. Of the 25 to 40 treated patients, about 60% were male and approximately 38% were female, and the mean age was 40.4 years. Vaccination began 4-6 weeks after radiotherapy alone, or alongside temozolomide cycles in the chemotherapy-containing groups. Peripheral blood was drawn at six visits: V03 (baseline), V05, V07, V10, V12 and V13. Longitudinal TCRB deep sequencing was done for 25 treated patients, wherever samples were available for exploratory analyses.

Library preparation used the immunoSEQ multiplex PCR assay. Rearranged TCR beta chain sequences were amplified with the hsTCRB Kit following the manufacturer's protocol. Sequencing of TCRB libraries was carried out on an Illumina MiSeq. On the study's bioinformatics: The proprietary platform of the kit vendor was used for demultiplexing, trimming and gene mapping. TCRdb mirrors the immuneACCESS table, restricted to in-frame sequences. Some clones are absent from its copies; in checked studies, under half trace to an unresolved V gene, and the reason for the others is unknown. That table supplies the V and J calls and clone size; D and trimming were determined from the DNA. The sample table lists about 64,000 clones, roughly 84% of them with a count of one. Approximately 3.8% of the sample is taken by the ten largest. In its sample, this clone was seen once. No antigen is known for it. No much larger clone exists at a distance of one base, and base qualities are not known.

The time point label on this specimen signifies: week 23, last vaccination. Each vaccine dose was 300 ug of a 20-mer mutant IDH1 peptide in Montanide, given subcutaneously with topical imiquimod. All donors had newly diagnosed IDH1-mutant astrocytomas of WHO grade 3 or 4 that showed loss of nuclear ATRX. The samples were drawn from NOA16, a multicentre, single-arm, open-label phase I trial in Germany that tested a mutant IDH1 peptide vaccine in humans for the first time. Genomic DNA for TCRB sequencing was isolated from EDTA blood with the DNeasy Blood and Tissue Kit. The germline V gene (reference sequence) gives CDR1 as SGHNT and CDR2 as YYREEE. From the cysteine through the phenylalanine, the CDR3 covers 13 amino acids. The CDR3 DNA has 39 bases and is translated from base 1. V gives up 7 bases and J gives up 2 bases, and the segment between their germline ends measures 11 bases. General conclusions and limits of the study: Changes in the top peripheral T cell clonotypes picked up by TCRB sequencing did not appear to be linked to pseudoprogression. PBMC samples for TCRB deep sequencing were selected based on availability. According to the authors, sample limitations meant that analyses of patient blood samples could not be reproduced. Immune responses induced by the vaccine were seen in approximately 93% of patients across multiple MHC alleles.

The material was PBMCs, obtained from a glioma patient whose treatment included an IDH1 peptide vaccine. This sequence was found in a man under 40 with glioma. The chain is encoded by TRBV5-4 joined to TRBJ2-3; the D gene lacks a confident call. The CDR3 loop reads CASHSKVTDTQYF. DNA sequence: TGTGCCAGCCACAGTAAGGTCACAGATACGCAGTATTTT.